The 2 T cell receptor beta chains below all came from one sample that was sequenced in a study of blood T cell repertoires in COVID-19. TCRdb's copy holds only in-frame clones and misses some; the assay was immunoSEQ multiplex PCR. Of about 260,000 clones listed, about 81% were seen once; the top ten hold 4.1%. The sequenced material came from PBMCs or T cells enriched from blood (not recorded which). All receptors derive from a young man with acute COVID-19.

The rearrangement joins TRBV24-1 to TRBJ2-2; D is uncertain. With 5 bases removed from V and 1 base from J, the gap between germline ends came to 10 bases. From germline, CDR1 is KGHDR and CDR2 SFDVKD. This CDR3 is 15 amino acids long. CDR3 amino acids: CATSGLGENTGELFF. The CDR3 nucleotides read TGTGCCACCAGTGGACTTGGCGAGAACACCGGGGAGCTGTTTTTT.

The chain uses TRBV5-1 and TRBJ2-3, with 11 bases that match TRBD1. This CDR3 region has 17 residues. Germline V gene data show CDR1 as SGHRS and CDR2 as YFSETQ. The junction had 8 bases not matched to a gene; V was cut back by 1 base and J by 4 bases. Here the CDR3 DNA reads TGCGCCAGCAGCTTGCTTGGACAGGGGGCCGCAGCAGATACGCAGTATTTT. Amino acids: CASSLLGQGAAADTQYF.